Presented here are 27 T cell receptor beta chains from one specimen sequenced in a study of T cells in Graves' hyperthyroidism and ophthalmopathy. RNA transcripts were the template for amplifying TCR beta CDR3 regions. A first-round RT-PCR of the TCR CDR3 used the HTBI primer set. TCRdb ran MiXCR on the multiplex PCR reads and lists one entry per CDR3 protein. This table has about 530,000 distinct CDR3 sequences, 17% appearing once. The sequenced sample consisted of blood. The receptors stem from a woman between 18 and 29 years old with Graves' ophthalmopathy.

The CDR3, as DNA: TGTGCCAGCAGCCAAACAGGGCGACTCCGGACCCAGTACTTC. Residues: CASSQTGRLRTQYF. The chain combines TRBV6-1 with TRBJ2-5, with D possibly matching TRBD1 (6 bases). The V gene's germline CDR1 is MNHNS and CDR2 SASEGT. Trimming stripped 6 bases from V and 7 bases from J, with 18 bases between. This CDR3 spans 14 amino acids.

Concerning this clonotype itself: A read error is possible here, since a much larger clone lies one base away. This chain joins TRBV7-3 and TRBJ1-2; D perhaps matches TRBD1 (6 bases). This CDR3 region has 16 residues. V lost 2 bases and J 2 bases, leaving 15 bases between the germline ends. Germline CDR1 SGHTA, CDR2 FQGTGA. CDR3 nucleotides: TGTGCCAGCAGCTTAGTGGTCGCAGGGGTAAACTATGGCTACACCTTC. It codes for CASSLVVAGVNYGYTF. The full variable domain, rest sourced from reference TRBV7-3 and TRBJ1-2, is GAGVSQTPSNKVTEKGKYVELRCDPISGHTALYWYRQSLGQGPEFLIYFQGTGAADDSGLPNDRFFAVRPEGSVSTLKIQRTERGDSAVYLCASSLVVAGVNYGYTFGSGTRLTVV.

In its sample, this clonotype was seen many times. The J gene is TRBJ2-3, the V gene TRBV6-1; TRBD2 matches 10 bases. J gave up 5 bases and V 6 bases, and 11 bases lay outside the gene matches. The CDR3 sequence is 16 residues long. The germline gives CDR1 MNHNS, CDR2 SASEGT. As DNA, the CDR3 is TGTGCCAGCAGAGCAAGGACTAGCGGATGGGGAGATACGCAGTATTTT. Protein product: CASRARTSGWGDTQYF.

The chain joins TRBV6-1 to TRBJ2-7, with 9 bases that match TRBD1. V lost 1 base, J lost 2 bases, and 9 bases stayed unmatched. The CDR3 loop spans 17 amino acids. Germline lookup yields CDR1 MNHNS and CDR2 SASEGT. The CDR3 protein is CASSEGRDREIPYEQYF. The CDR3 DNA sequence: TGTGCCAGCAGTGAAGGCAGGGACAGGGAGATTCCCTACGAGCAGTACTTC.

This clonotype was counted a few times. This chain links TRBV7-2 with TRBJ1-2, with D tentatively TRBD1 (5 bases). The CDR3 is 14 amino acids. Trimming removed 5 bases at V and 4 bases at J, with 14 bases between. Looked up from germline, CDR1 is SGHTA and CDR2 is FQGNSA. The CDR3 here is CASSPWDRPYGYTF. CDR3 sequence (DNA): TGTGCCAGCAGCCCTTGGGACCGACCCTATGGCTACACCTTC.

This clonotype was detected only a few times. The J gene is TRBJ1-1, the V gene TRBV5-5; D remains unclear. Trimming took off 0 bases at V and 8 bases at J, with 11 bases between the two ends. The CDR3 length is 13 residues. Germline values: CDR1 SGHKS, CDR2 YYEKEE (reference sequence). CDR3 residues: CASSLGGVGEAFF. CDR3 coding DNA: TGTGCCAGCAGCTTGGGCGGTGTGGGAGAAGCTTTCTTT.

The chain couples TRBV5-1 to TRBJ1-3, with D perhaps TRBD1 (5 bases). Trimming removed 5 bases at V and 4 bases at J, with 7 bases between. CDR1 and CDR2 (germline): SGHRS, YFSETQ. There are 12 residues in the CDR3. As DNA, the CDR3 is TGCGCCAGCAGAGGGGACGGAAACACCATATATTTT. Translation gives CASRGDGNTIYF.

This clonotype has ten or more counts. CDR3 protein: CASSPGQGSDWAATEQYF. The CDR3 nucleotides are TGTGCCAGCAGCCCAGGACAGGGGTCTGACTGGGCCGCTACCGAGCAGTACTTC. V and J are TRBV7-9 and TRBJ2-7, with TRBD1 matching 9 bases. V shed 5 bases, J shed 6 bases, and the junction held 20 bases outside the gene matches. The CDR3 covers 18 residues. The germline V gene has CDR1 SEHNR and CDR2 FQNEAQ (reference sequence).

This clonotype showed up many times. Here the CDR3 DNA reads TGTGCCAGCAGCTCTATTCAAGGGGCTAGCGGATCCTACGAGCAGTACTTC. Amino acid sequence: CASSSIQGASGSYEQYF. The chain links TRBV28 to TRBJ2-7; 7 nucleotides align to TRBD2. This CDR3 contains 17 residues. Unmatched junction bases numbered 15, after V lost 6 bases and J lost 1 base. In germline, CDR1 is MDHEN, CDR2 SYDVKM.

This clonotype was seen only a few times. This chain connects TRBV20-1 to TRBJ1-1, with a tentative D call TRBD1 (6 bases). Germline loops: CDR1 DFQATT, CDR2 SNEGSKA (reference sequence). The CDR3 is 14 residues long. With 1 base removed from V and 1 base from J, the gap between germline ends came to 10 bases. The DNA of the CDR3 is TGCAGTGCTAGAGGCCCCAGGGGGAACACTGAAGCTTTCTTT. Protein product: CSARGPRGNTEAFF.

Many counts were recorded for this clonotype. V gene TRBV6-2 or TRBV6-3 combines with J gene TRBJ2-1, with 14 bases identical to TRBD2. The germline gives CDR1 MNHEY, CDR2 SVGEGT. The CDR3 is 20 residues long. V lost 4 bases and J lost 4; bases outside the gene matches: 15. The CDR3 region is CASSSNRAGTSGSSYNEQFF. Here the CDR3 DNA reads TGTGCCAGCAGTTCGAACCGCGCCGGGACTAGCGGGAGTTCGTACAATGAGCAGTTCTTC.

There are many counts of this clonotype. This chain joins TRBV28 and TRBJ1-1, with 7 bases lining up with TRBD1. CDR3 length: 15 amino acids. V lost 1 base, J lost 5 bases, and 7 bases stayed unmatched. CDR1 MDHEN and CDR2 SYDVKM come from the germline V gene. As DNA, the CDR3 is TGTGCCAGCAGTTTATCGGGGAGGGGGCGGACTGAAGCTTTCTTT. This codes for CASSLSGRGRTEAFF.

The CDR3 nucleotides read TGTGCCAGCAGCTTAGTATGGACAGGGATGGCCACCGGGGAGCTGTTTTTT. This encodes CASSLVWTGMATGELFF. The genes are TRBV11-2 and TRBJ2-2; TRBD1 matches 8 bases. V lost 1 base, J lost 4 bases, and 8 bases stayed unmatched. The germline V gene has CDR1 SGHAT and CDR2 FQNNGV. The CDR3 length is 17 residues.

As to this clonotype: One junction end does not reproduce the germline sequence, and a read error may be involved. The CDR3: CASSRDVGTEAFF. CDR3 coding DNA: TGTGCTAGCAGTAGGGATGTCGGCACTGAAGCTTTCTTT. This rearrangement joins TRBV7-7 to TRBJ1-1; D remains unclear. The CDR3 length is 13 residues. CDR1 is SSHAT, CDR2 FNYEAQ, per germline (reference sequence).

This rearrangement joins TRBV4-1 to TRBJ2-3; no clear D. Germline assignment: CDR1 MGHRA and CDR2 YSYEKL. V lost 0 bases and J lost 4, with 5 bases in between. CDR3 length: 13 amino acids. CDR3 nucleotides: TGCGCCAGCAGCCAAGAAAGCTCAGATACGCAGTATTTT. It encodes CASSQESSDTQYF.

V and J are TRBV27 and TRBJ2-2; TRBD1 aligns across 8 bases. This CDR3 comprises 15 residues. V gave up 3 bases and J gave up 5 bases; unmatched junction bases: 5. Germline V gene data show CDR1 as MNHEY and CDR2 as SMNVEV (reference sequence). The CDR3 protein is CASSLGRGPTGELFF. The CDR3 nucleotides read TGTGCCAGCAGTTTGGGCAGGGGGCCGACCGGGGAGCTGTTTTTT.

This clonotype was observed a few times. The rearrangement joins TRBV18 to TRBJ2-2; 8 bases align to TRBD2. Trimming took 2 bases from V and 4 from J; bases not matched to a gene: 6. Germline V gene lookup returns CDR1 KGHSH and CDR2 LQKENI. The CDR3 totals 16 residues. CDR3 DNA sequence: TGTGCCAGCTCACCAGAAATAGCGGGGCGCACCGGGGAGCTGTTTTTT. Amino acid sequence: CASSPEIAGRTGELFF. The full variable domain, completed using reference TRBV18 and TRBJ2-2, is NAGVMQNPRHLVRRRGQEARLRCSPMKGHSHVYWYRQLPEEGLKFMVYLQKENIIDESGMPKERFSAEFPKEGPSILRIQQVVRGDSAAYFCASSPEIAGRTGELFFGEGSRLTVL.

This clonotype was seen only a few times. This sequence joins TRBV7-2 and TRBJ2-7, with 7 positions matching TRBD2. CDR1 is SGHTA, CDR2 FQGNSA, per germline. J lost 0 bases, V lost 1 base, and 12 bases had no gene match. There are 18 residues in the CDR3. The CDR3 region has the DNA TGTGCCAGCAGCTTAGGACCGCATAGCGGGTATAGCTCCTACGAGCAGTACTTC. This gives the protein CASSLGPHSGYSSYEQYF.

This clonotype was observed a few times. V is TRBV19 and J is TRBJ2-7, with 13 bases identical to TRBD2. Germline values: CDR1 LNHDA, CDR2 SQIVND (reference sequence). This CDR3 comprises 16 residues. V lost 8 bases and J lost 5; bases outside the gene matches: 12. The DNA for the CDR3 is TGTGCCAGTCGACTAGCGGGAGGACCTTCCCCCCACGAGCAGTACTTC. Its protein is CASRLAGGPSPHEQYF. The whole variable domain, filled in from reference TRBV19 and TRBJ2-7, reads DGGITQSPKYLFRKEGQNVTLSCEQNLNHDAMYWYRQDPGQGLRLIYYSQIVNDFQKGDIAEGYSVSREKKESFPLTVTSAQKNPTAFYLCASRLAGGPSPHEQYFGPGTRLTVT.

This clonotype showed up many times. This chain links TRBV13 with TRBJ1-1, with D hard to call. The germline V gene has CDR1 PRHDT and CDR2 FYEKMQ (reference sequence). The length of the CDR3 is 15 residues. V was cut by 5 bases and J by 0 bases, with 13 bases left in between. The CDR3 DNA reads TGTGCCAGCAGCAACGACGGTATCATGAACACTGAAGCTTTCTTT. Translation: CASSNDGIMNTEAFF. The full variable domain, completed using reference TRBV13 and TRBJ1-1, is AAGVIQSPRHLIKEKRETATLKCYPIPRHDTVYWYQQGPGQDPQFLISFYEKMQSDKGSIPDRFSAQQFSDYHSELNMSSLELGDSALYFCASSNDGIMNTEAFFGQGTRLTVV.

J is TRBJ2-3 and V is TRBV2; maybe TRBD1 (6 bases). CDR1 and CDR2 from the germline V gene are SNHLY and FYNNEI. V lost 0 bases and J 2 bases, leaving 9 bases between the germline ends. CDR3 length: 15 residues. CDR3 DNA: TGTGCCAGCAGTGAAGCGGGACACAACACAGATACGCAGTATTTT. It codes for CASSEAGHNTDTQYF.

This clonotype was recorded many times. V gene TRBV7-8 combines with J gene TRBJ2-3; no clear D gene. The V end lost 4 bases, the J end lost 1 base, and 9 bases lay between the germline ends. Germline CDR1 is SGHVS and CDR2 is FQNEAQ. This CDR3 comprises 14 residues. The CDR3 coding sequence is TGTGCCAGCAGCTCCCCGGCGGGCACAGATACGCAGTATTTT. Its protein product is CASSSPAGTDTQYF.

The chain has TRBV2 and TRBJ2-5, with 7 nucleotides matching TRBD1. CDR1 is SNHLY and CDR2 is FYNNEI in the germline V gene. Trimming cost V 7 bases and J 1 base; bases outside gene matches: 6. The length of the CDR3 is 14 residues. This CDR3 is CASTLGQIQETQYF. CDR3 in DNA: TGTGCCAGCACTTTGGGACAGATCCAAGAGACCCAGTACTTC.

This clonotype was found a few times. The CDR3 coding sequence is TGTGCCTGGCAATCGGGACAGGGGGCGACTAATGAAAAACTGTTTTTT. The encoded protein is CAWQSGQGATNEKLFF. The V and J genes are TRBV30 and TRBJ1-4; TRBD1 matches at 12 bases. The germline CDR1 and CDR2 sequences are GTSNPN and SVGIG (reference sequence). V trimming: 5 bases; J trimming: 2 bases; junction bases outside the gene matches: 6. The CDR3 extends over 16 amino acids.

The chain has TRBV11-2 and TRBJ1-2; possibly TRBD1 for D (6 bases). From germline, CDR1 is SGHAT and CDR2 FQNNGV. The CDR3 loop spans 17 amino acids. Trimming left V 1 base short and J 0 bases short, with 15 bases between. CDR3 loop: CASSLASGESANYGYTF. For the CDR3, the DNA is TGTGCCAGCAGCTTAGCCTCAGGGGAAAGTGCTAACTATGGCTACACCTTC.

This clonotype was seen only a few times. The rearrangement links TRBV18 to TRBJ1-3; D unclear. V lost 0 bases and J 0 bases, leaving 12 bases between the germline ends. CDR1 and CDR2 (germline): KGHSH, LQKENI. The CDR3 loop spans 17 amino acids. In DNA, the CDR3 is TGTGCCAGCTCACCACCACGCCTACTGGGCTCTGGAAACACCATATATTTT. This sequence encodes CASSPPRLLGSGNTIYF. Full variable domain (outside the CDR3, taken from reference TRBV18 and TRBJ1-3): NAGVMQNPRHLVRRRGQEARLRCSPMKGHSHVYWYRQLPEEGLKFMVYLQKENIIDESGMPKERFSAEFPKEGPSILRIQQVVRGDSAAYFCASSPPRLLGSGNTIYFGEGSWLTVV.

This clonotype appeared a few times. The chain couples TRBV11-2 to TRBJ2-3; TRBD2 matches at 10 bases. The CDR3 is 18 amino acids. Germline V gives CDR1 SGHAT, CDR2 FQNNGV. J gave up 0 bases and V 5 bases, and 11 bases lay outside the gene matches. The CDR3 DNA follows: TGTGCCAGCAGCCCATTCCGGACTAGCGGTCAAAGCACAGATACGCAGTATTTT. Amino acid sequence: CASSPFRTSGQSTDTQYF.